This TCR beta chain is from a study of Ad26.COV2.S vaccination and SARS-CoV-2 variants. About the research overall: Donor was assigned to the Ad26.COV2.S arm of trial COV1001.

Treatment here: roughly 19 received Ad26.COV2.S at low or high dose, single or two shots; about five received placebo; per-sample allocation not given. Repertoires come from day 63 after the first vaccine or placebo injection. The CDR3 consists of 13 residues. V shed 10 bases and J shed 5 bases, with 18 bases lying between them. Germline-derived CDR1 and CDR2 are LNHDA and SQIVND (reference sequence). The table came from immunoSEQ multiplex PCR; TCRdb's copy has only in-frame clones and leaves some out. The data contain hundreds of thousands of clones, about 87% of them singletons. The TCR sequence derives from a person aged 18-65 years who received the Ad26.COV2.S COVID-19 vaccine or a placebo. The chain has TRBV19 and TRBJ2-7; D may be TRBD2 (6 bases). The material sequenced was peripheral blood, taken in a trial of Ad26.COV2.S vaccine versus placebo. CDR3 in DNA: TGTGCCACTAAGGCGGGGTGGAACGACGAGCAGTACTTC. Encoded protein: CATKAGWNDEQYF.